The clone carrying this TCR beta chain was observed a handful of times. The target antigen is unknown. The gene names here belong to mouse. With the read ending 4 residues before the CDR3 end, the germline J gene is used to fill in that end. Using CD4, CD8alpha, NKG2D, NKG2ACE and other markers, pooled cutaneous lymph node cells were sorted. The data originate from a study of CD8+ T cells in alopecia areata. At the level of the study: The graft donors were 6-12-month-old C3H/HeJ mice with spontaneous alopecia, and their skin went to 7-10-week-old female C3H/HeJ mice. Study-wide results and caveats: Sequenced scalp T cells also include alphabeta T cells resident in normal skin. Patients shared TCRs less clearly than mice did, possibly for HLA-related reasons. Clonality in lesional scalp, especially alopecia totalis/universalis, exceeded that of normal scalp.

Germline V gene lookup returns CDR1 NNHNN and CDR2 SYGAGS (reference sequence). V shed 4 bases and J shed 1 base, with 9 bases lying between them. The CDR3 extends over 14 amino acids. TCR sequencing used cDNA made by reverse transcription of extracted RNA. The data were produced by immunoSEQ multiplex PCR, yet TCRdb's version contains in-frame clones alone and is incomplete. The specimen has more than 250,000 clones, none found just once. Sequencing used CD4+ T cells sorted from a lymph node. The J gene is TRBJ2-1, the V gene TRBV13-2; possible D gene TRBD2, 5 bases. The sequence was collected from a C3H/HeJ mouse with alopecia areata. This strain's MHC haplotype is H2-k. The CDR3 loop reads CASGSWANYAEQFF. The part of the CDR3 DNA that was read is TGTGCCAGCGGTTCCTGGGCCAACTATGCT.